The 17 T cell receptor beta chains reported below all come from one sample, sequenced in a study of regulatory T cells in long-lasting Graves disease. Time point in this sample: newly diagnosed GD, antithyroid drugs for less than 3 months. Making the TCR library involved RNA that had been extracted from PBMCs. In building TCR beta libraries, iRepertoire HTBI primers were used together with Arm-PCR of CDR3 regions. TCRdb passed the multiplex PCR reads through MiXCR, listing each CDR3 protein once. Of about 620,000 distinct CDR3 sequences listed, approximately 15% were seen once; the top ten hold 15% to 20%. This sample also belongs to another study, concerning T cells in Graves' hyperthyroidism and ophthalmopathy.

This sample comprised peripheral blood mononuclear cells (PBMCs), obtained at new diagnosis, from a patient treated with antithyroid drugs. The receptors stem from a woman younger than 45 with Graves disease.

There are a few counts of this clonotype. V is TRBV28 and J is TRBJ2-1; the D gene could be TRBD1 or TRBD2 (5 bases each). CDR1 MDHEN and CDR2 SYDVKM come from the germline V gene. The germline V and J ends were trimmed by 11 bases and 2 bases, with 7 bases remaining between them. The CDR3 is 11 amino acids. CDR3 DNA: TGTGCCGGGGGAGCCTACAATGAGCAGTTCTTC. Its protein is CAGGAYNEQFF.

This clonotype was recorded a few times. The V and J genes are TRBV18 and TRBJ1-4; perhaps TRBD1 as D (6 bases). The V and J ends lost 1 base and 8 bases respectively, with 11 bases between them. Per the germline V gene, CDR1 is KGHSH and CDR2 is LQKENI. The CDR3 totals 14 residues. CDR3 DNA: TGTGCCAGCTCACCACGGAGAGGGGGAGAAAAACTGTTTTTT. Amino acids: CASSPRRGGEKLFF.

This clonotype was detected only a few times. The V call is TRBV5-1, the J call TRBJ1-2, with D possibly being TRBD1 (5 bases). Germline loops: CDR1 SGHRS, CDR2 YFSETQ. With 3 bases removed from V and 2 bases from J, the gap between germline ends came to 11 bases. The CDR3 is 14 residues long. In DNA form, the CDR3 reads TGCGCCAGCAGCTCAGGGTCCGGAAACTATGGCTACACCTTC. As protein: CASSSGSGNYGYTF.

This clonotype was counted at least ten times. The chain recombines TRBV20-1 with TRBJ2-3; 9 nucleotides agree with TRBD2. The CDR3 covers 14 residues. Germline V lookup: CDR1 DFQATT, CDR2 SNEGSKA (reference sequence). V lost 5 bases to trimming and J lost 0 bases; unmatched junction nucleotides: 3. The CDR3, as DNA: TGCAGTGCTTCGCTAGCGGGGAGCACAGATACGCAGTATTTT. As protein: CSASLAGSTDTQYF.

This rearrangement joins TRBV18 to TRBJ2-3; 11 nucleotides match TRBD2. Per the germline V gene, CDR1 is KGHSH and CDR2 is LQKENI. Trimming removed 3 bases from V and 1 base from J; junction bases left unmatched: 9. This CDR3 has 18 residues. The CDR3 sequence is CASSPPTGTSGGTDTQYF. CDR3 nucleotides: TGTGCCAGCTCACCTCCGACTGGGACTAGCGGAGGCACAGATACGCAGTATTTT.

This clonotype showed up many times. This chain connects TRBV5-1 to TRBJ2-7; 11 nucleotides match TRBD1. V shed 2 bases and J 0 bases; nucleotides not matched to a gene: 7. CDR3 size: 17 residues. Germline V lookup: CDR1 SGHRS, CDR2 YFSETQ. The CDR3 bases are TGCGCCAGCAGCTTCTCCTCGGGACAGGGGGTCTCCTACGAGCAGTACTTC. This codes for CASSFSSGQGVSYEQYF.

Worth noting for this clonotype: Being one base from a much bigger clone, this may be a read error. The gene calls are TRBV30 and TRBJ2-1; TRBD2 might be the D (7 bases). Trimming removed 4 bases at V and 6 bases at J, with 13 bases between. The CDR3 has 13 residues. The germline V gene encodes CDR1 GTSNPN and CDR2 SVGIG (reference sequence). CDR3 protein: CAWTRGGGNEQFF. CDR3 nucleotides: TGTGCCTGGACTCGGGGAGGGGGCAATGAGCAGTTCTTC.

The table lists this clonotype with a few counts. The rearrangement links TRBV29-1 to TRBJ2-3, with 14 positions matching TRBD2. This CDR3 region has 13 residues. V was clipped by 6 bases and J by 10 bases; unmatched bases: 6. The V gene's germline CDR1 is SQVTM and CDR2 ANQGSEA. The CDR3 spells CSVGGTSGSAQYF. The CDR3 DNA follows: TGCAGCGTCGGGGGGACTAGCGGGAGTGCGCAGTATTTT.

This clonotype was seen more than once but under ten times. The rearrangement links TRBV7-9 to TRBJ1-2; 7 bases agree with TRBD1. CDR3 length: 12 amino acids. CDR1 is SEHNR, CDR2 FQNEAQ, per germline (reference sequence). J gave up 14 bases and V 5 bases, and 11 bases lay outside the gene matches. CDR3 coding DNA: TGTGCCAGCAGCCTAAACTCGGACAGGCATACCTTC. It is translated as CASSLNSDRHTF.

The chain links TRBV19 to TRBJ2-1; TRBD2 aligns across 8 bases. V lost 5 bases, J lost 4 bases, and 10 bases stayed unmatched. Germline V gene lookup returns CDR1 LNHDA and CDR2 SQIVND (reference sequence). CDR3 length: 16 amino acids. The CDR3 loop reads CASSAVAGKSYNEQFF. The CDR3 DNA reads as TGTGCCAGTAGTGCAGTAGCGGGAAAGTCGTACAATGAGCAGTTCTTC.

V and J are TRBV6-9 and TRBJ1-6; D unclear. Trimming pared 4 bases from V and 12 bases from J, leaving 13 bases between. Germline V CDR1 and CDR2: MNHGY, SVAAGI. CDR3 length: 13 residues. The DNA of the CDR3 is TGTGCCAGCAGTTTATTCGACCGAGAACCCCTCCACTTT. It is translated as CASSLFDREPLHF.

This clonotype has a count of ten or more. The rearrangement links TRBV11-3 to TRBJ2-5, with D perhaps given as TRBD1 or TRBD2 (5 bases each). V shed 5 bases and J shed 3 bases, with 16 bases lying between them. The germline V gene encodes CDR1 SGHNT and CDR2 YENEEA. This CDR3 region has 15 residues. CDR3 DNA sequence: TGTGCCAGCAGCCCGGGACCACAAGAGGAAGAGACCCAGTACTTC. Translating it yields CASSPGPQEEETQYF.

The chain links TRBV12-3 or TRBV12-4 to TRBJ1-2; D is ambiguous. Trimming took off 8 bases at V and 4 bases at J, with 14 bases between the two ends. This CDR3 has 13 residues. CDR3: CASCPDESYGYTF. DNA of the CDR3: TGTGCCAGCTGTCCTGATGAGTCCTATGGCTACACCTTC.

This clonotype was recorded many times. The gene calls are TRBV6-1 and TRBJ2-6; D is undetermined. CDR1 MNHNS and CDR2 SASEGT come from the germline V gene. V was cut by 7 bases and J by 4 bases, with 14 bases left in between. CDR3 length: 15 amino acids. The CDR3 DNA follows: TGTGCCAGCACCGCGAGGCCTTACGGGGCCAACGTCCTGACTTTC. Its translation: CASTARPYGANVLTF.

V gene TRBV11-3 combines with J gene TRBJ1-6; D is possibly TRBD1 (6 bases). Per germline, CDR1 SGHNT and CDR2 YENEEA. The CDR3 consists of 17 residues. Trimming took 5 bases from V and 6 from J, leaving 20 bases between them. CDR3 region: CASSPQTTGQPNSPLHF. The DNA of the CDR3 is TGTGCCAGCAGCCCACAGACGACTGGACAGCCTAATTCACCCCTCCACTTT.

This clonotype was seen a few times. The rearrangement joins TRBV9 to TRBJ2-3; 7 bases map to TRBD1. This CDR3 has 13 residues. The J segment lost 9 bases and the V segment lost 0 bases, leaving 4 bases of the junction unmatched. In germline, CDR1 is SGDLS, CDR2 YYNGEE. The CDR3 sequence is CASSVGPDRTQYF. The DNA of the CDR3 is TGTGCCAGCAGCGTAGGGCCGGACAGGACGCAGTATTTT.

This rearrangement joins TRBV3-1 to TRBJ2-7; the match to TRBD2 covers 8 bases. Trimming took 4 bases from V and 6 from J; bases not matched to a gene: 11. In germline, CDR1 is LGHDT, CDR2 YNNKEL (reference sequence). The CDR3 sequence is 15 residues long. This CDR3 is CASSPIAGKGGEQYF. CDR3 DNA: TGTGCCAGCAGCCCTATAGCGGGGAAGGGCGGCGAGCAGTACTTC.